The 22 T cell receptor beta chains presented below share a single source sample, sequenced in a study of Ad26.COV2.S vaccination and SARS-CoV-2 variants (dated by TCRdb to the early 2020s). What this sample's treatment or condition label stands for: some 19 received Ad26.COV2.S at low or high dose, single or two shots; 5 received placebo; per-sample allocation not given. For vaccine and placebo recipients, repertoires were sequenced using samples collected on day 63 after the first injection. Library construction relied on the immunoSEQ multiplex PCR assay. Here the immuneACCESS table is served through TCRdb, limited to in-frame sequences with V and J called. Missing clones are a known gap in these copies; in checked studies unresolved V genes cover under half, and the rest lacks a known reason. Recorded for this sample are 250,000 to 300,000 clones; approximately 89% of them occurred a single time. The ten largest account for approximately 3.4% of the sample.

Sequencing used peripheral blood, obtained in a trial of Ad26.COV2.S vaccine versus placebo. All receptors come from a person between 18 and 65 years old who received the Ad26.COV2.S COVID-19 vaccine or a placebo.

The rearrangement joins TRBV6-6 to TRBJ2-7; D remains ambiguous. Trimming left V 2 bases short and J 2 bases short, with 10 bases between. The germline CDR1 and CDR2 sequences are MNHNY and SVGAGI (reference sequence). CDR3 length equals 14 residues. CDR3 DNA sequence: TGTGCCAGCAGTTACACCGGATCTGCCTACGAGCAGTACTTC. It translates to CASSYTGSAYEQYF.

In nucleotides, the CDR3 is TGCGCCAGCAGCTTGGCCGATGGCGAGCAGTACTTC. The encoded protein is CASSLADGEQYF. V gene TRBV5-1 combines with J gene TRBJ2-7; D unresolved. Trimming left V 0 bases short and J 6 bases short, with 7 bases between. The CDR3 loop spans 12 amino acids. Germline values: CDR1 SGHRS, CDR2 YFSETQ.

The J gene is TRBJ2-7, the V gene TRBV30; a possible D gene is TRBD1 (5 bases). The CDR3 is made up of 11 amino acids. V was trimmed by 2 bases and J by 7 bases, leaving 9 bases between them. Germline assignment: CDR1 GTSNPN and CDR2 SVGIG (reference sequence). The chain's CDR3 is CAWSPRQEQYF. The CDR3 nucleotides are TGTGCCTGGAGTCCCCGACAGGAGCAGTACTTC.

The chain is built from TRBV6-5 and TRBJ1-2, with D possibly TRBD1 on 6 matching bases. The germline V gene has CDR1 MNHEY and CDR2 SVGAGI. The CDR3 consists of 16 residues. V lost 0 bases, J lost 4 bases, and 15 bases lay in between. The DNA for the CDR3 is TGTGCCAGCAGTTACTCGGGGACACCCAACCGCTATGGCTACACCTTC. Protein sequence: CASSYSGTPNRYGYTF.

The chain has TRBV5-1 and TRBJ2-7; 9 positions agree with TRBD2. V lost 0 bases, J lost 5 bases, and 6 bases stayed unmatched. CDR3 size: 15 residues. Germline-derived CDR1 and CDR2 are SGHRS and YFSETQ. The CDR3 reads CASSLGLADYNEQYF. DNA for the CDR3: TGCGCCAGCAGCTTGGGACTAGCGGATTATAACGAGCAGTACTTC.

This chain joins TRBV5-1 and TRBJ2-3; TRBD2 might be the D (6 bases). The V and J ends lost 0 bases and 1 base respectively, with 9 bases between them. Per the germline V gene, CDR1 is SGHRS and CDR2 is YFSETQ. The length of the CDR3 is 15 residues. CDR3 coding DNA: TGCGCCAGCAGCTTGGTTGGCGGGGGCACAGATACGCAGTATTTT. Its protein product is CASSLVGGGTDTQYF.

The rearrangement links TRBV6-5 to TRBJ1-1; 7 bases fit TRBD1. V lost 5 bases and J lost 0; bases outside the gene matches: 3. The CDR3 consists of 14 residues. Germline assignment: CDR1 MNHEY and CDR2 SVGAGI. The CDR3 loop reads CASSRDSMNTEAFF. The CDR3 coding sequence is TGTGCCAGCAGTCGGGACAGTATGAACACTGAAGCTTTCTTT.

CDR3 protein: CASSLAGSGTNTEAFF. The CDR3 DNA reads as TGTGCCAGCAGCTTGGCGGGGAGTGGGACGAACACTGAAGCTTTCTTT. V is TRBV5-6 and J is TRBJ1-1, with TRBD1 as a possible D gene (5 bases). V lost 0 bases and J lost 1, with 13 bases in between. The CDR3 covers 16 residues. The germline V gene encodes CDR1 SGHDT and CDR2 YYEEEE.

The chain couples TRBV7-2 to TRBJ2-7; D call uncertain. Deletions cut 1 base from V and 2 bases from J, with 9 bases between. The CDR3 sequence is 14 residues long. Germline V gene sequence: CDR1 SGHTA, CDR2 FQGNSA. The CDR3 is CASSLEPGPYEQYF. The CDR3 coding sequence is TGTGCCAGCAGCTTAGAACCGGGTCCCTACGAGCAGTACTTC. The full variable domain, completed using reference TRBV7-2 and TRBJ2-7, is GAGVSQSPSNKVTEKGKDVELRCDPISGHTALYWYRQSLGQGLEFLIYFQGNSAPDKSGLPSDRFSAERTGGSVSTLTIQRTQQEDSAVYLCASSLEPGPYEQYFGPGTRLTVT.

This clone was recorded once. This chain connects TRBV13 to TRBJ1-1; D is perhaps TRBD1 (6 bases). Germline V gives CDR1 PRHDT, CDR2 FYEKMQ (reference sequence). CDR3 size: 16 residues. Trimming removed 2 bases at V and 0 bases at J, with 13 bases between. CDR3 region: CASSLRGRELNTEAFF. The DNA for the CDR3 is TGTGCCAGCAGCTTAAGGGGGAGGGAACTGAACACTGAAGCTTTCTTT.

The chain recombines TRBV11-2 with TRBJ2-3; TRBD2 agrees at 8 bases. V gave up 5 bases and J gave up 0 bases; unmatched junction bases: 4. CDR1 and CDR2 (germline): SGHAT, FQNNGV. The CDR3 is made up of 15 amino acids. This CDR3 is CASSPSGSSTDTQYF. The CDR3 coding sequence is TGTGCCAGCAGCCCTAGCGGGTCAAGCACAGATACGCAGTATTTT.

This clone was picked up many times. The chain recombines TRBV6-6 with TRBJ2-5; D is unclear. The CDR3 runs 11 residues. Between the trimmed V and J ends, which lost 2 bases and 5 bases, there was a span of 3 bases. CDR1 is MNHNY and CDR2 is SVGAGI in the germline V gene (reference sequence). DNA of the CDR3: TGTGCCAGCAGTTACCGTGAGACCCAGTACTTC. This translates into CASSYRETQYF.

The V call is TRBV27, the J call TRBJ1-5; D is unclear. Germline V gene lookup returns CDR1 MNHEY and CDR2 SMNVEV (reference sequence). This CDR3 has 15 residues. V dropped 3 bases and J dropped 2 bases, with 11 bases sitting between them. The CDR3 here is CASSFTGRGNQPQHF. In DNA, the CDR3 is TGTGCCAGCAGTTTTACCGGAAGGGGCAATCAGCCCCAGCATTTT.

The chain combines TRBV27 with TRBJ2-1; no clear D. From germline, CDR1 is MNHEY and CDR2 SMNVEV (reference sequence). CDR3 length: 12 residues. V was cut by 4 bases and J by 5 bases, with 6 bases left in between. The CDR3 bases are TGTGCCAGCAGTTACCCAGACAATGAGCAGTTCTTC. As protein: CASSYPDNEQFF.

V and J are TRBV20-1 and TRBJ1-2; maybe TRBD1 (5 bases). Germline CDR1 and CDR2: DFQATT and SNEGSKA (reference sequence). The CDR3 has 12 amino acids. V lost 3 bases and J lost 4, with 9 bases in between. This chain's CDR3 is CSASSGTYGYTF. The DNA of the CDR3 is TGCAGTGCTAGTTCAGGGACCTATGGCTACACCTTC.

The CDR3 sequence is CAIKAGTGKGDEKLFF. CDR3 nucleotide sequence: TGTGCCATCAAGGCCGGGACAGGAAAAGGGGATGAAAAACTGTTTTTT. The rearrangement joins TRBV10-3 to TRBJ1-4, with TRBD1 matching 8 bases. J gave up 6 bases and V 7 bases, and 13 bases lay outside the gene matches. Germline V CDR1 and CDR2: ENHRY, SYGVKD. The CDR3 spans 16 residues.

The rearrangement joins TRBV9 to TRBJ1-5; possibly TRBD1 for D (6 bases). This CDR3 is 18 amino acids long. V was clipped by 6 bases and J by 0 bases, with 22 bases between them. Germline V gene sequence: CDR1 SGDLS, CDR2 YYNGEE. CDR3 region: CASTRRTVVGGSNQPQHF. The CDR3 nucleotides are TGTGCCAGCACACGAAGGACAGTCGTGGGGGGTAGCAATCAGCCCCAGCATTTT.

V usage is TRBV30 and J usage is TRBJ1-5; D remains ambiguous. The CDR3 length is 14 residues. CDR1 and CDR2 from the germline V gene are GTSNPN and SVGIG (reference sequence). Trimming removed 0 bases at V and 4 bases at J, with 10 bases between. The CDR3: CAWSVQVGNQPQHF. CDR3 bases: TGTGCCTGGAGTGTACAAGTGGGGAATCAGCCCCAGCATTTT.

V gene TRBV5-1 combines with J gene TRBJ2-7, with 8 bases lining up with TRBD1. V lost 4 bases to trimming and J lost 7 bases; unmatched junction nucleotides: 13. The CDR3 totals 15 residues. Germline values: CDR1 SGHRS, CDR2 YFSETQ. The CDR3 region is CASSPTGGRAVEQYF. CDR3 in DNA: TGCGCCAGCAGCCCCACAGGGGGGAGAGCTGTTGAGCAGTACTTC.

This clone appeared once. The V gene is TRBV5-6, the J gene TRBJ1-2; 7 bases match TRBD1. After removal of 2 bases from V and 3 bases from J, the junction contained 7 bases not matched to a gene. Germline V gene sequence: CDR1 SGHDT, CDR2 YYEEEE. The CDR3 loop spans 15 amino acids. The CDR3 loop reads CASSFLDRDYYGYTF. CDR3 coding DNA: TGTGCCAGCAGCTTTCTCGACAGGGATTACTATGGCTACACCTTC.

The chain links TRBV29-1 to TRBJ1-4; weak D call: TRBD1 (6 bases). CDR1 and CDR2 from the germline V gene are SQVTM and ANQGSEA. The CDR3 length is 13 residues. Between the trimmed V and J ends, which lost 6 bases and 2 bases, there was a span of 10 bases. DNA of the CDR3: TGCAGCGTGGCCGGACAGACTAATGAAAAACTGTTTTTT. This translates into CSVAGQTNEKLFF.

This chain links TRBV7-2 with TRBJ1-4; no clear D. The CDR3 is 16 amino acids. The germline gives CDR1 SGHTA, CDR2 FQGNSA. V gave up 7 bases and J gave up 4 bases, with 19 bases separating them. DNA of the CDR3: TGTGCCAGCACCGCCTTTGGTGGAGGAGTTAATGAAAAACTGTTTTTT. Translated, it gives CASTAFGGGVNEKLFF.